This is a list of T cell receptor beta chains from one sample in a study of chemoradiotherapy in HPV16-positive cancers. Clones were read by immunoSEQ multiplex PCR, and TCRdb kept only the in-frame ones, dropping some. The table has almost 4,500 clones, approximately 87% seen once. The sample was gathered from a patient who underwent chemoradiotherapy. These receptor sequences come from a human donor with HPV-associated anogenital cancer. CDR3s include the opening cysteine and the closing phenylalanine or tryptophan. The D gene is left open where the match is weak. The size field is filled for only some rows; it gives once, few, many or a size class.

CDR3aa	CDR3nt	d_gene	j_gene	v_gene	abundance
CASRLAGDGAKNIQYF	TGCGCCAGCAGGCTAGCGGGAGATGGAGCCAAAAACATTCAGTACTTC	TRBD2	TRBJ2-4	TRBV10-2	.
CASSMGRGQETQYF	TGTGCCAGTAGTATGGGCCGGGGCCAAGAGACCCAGTACTTC	.	TRBJ2-5	TRBV19	.
CASSVGQGLGGQPQHF	TGTGCCAGCAGCGTCGGACAGGGGCTCGGCGGTCAGCCCCAGCATTTT	TRBD1	TRBJ1-5	TRBV9	.
CASSPVGGGGSETQYF	TGTGCCAGCAGTCCCGTGGGCGGGGGGGGCTCTGAGACCCAGTACTTC	TRBD2	TRBJ2-5	TRBV27	.
CASSLEETQYF	TGTGCCAGCAGCTTAGAAGAGACCCAGTACTTC	.	TRBJ2-5	TRBV11-3	.
CASSSRGRGDIQYF	TGTGCCAGCAGCTCAAGGGGGCGGGGTGACATTCAGTACTTC	.	TRBJ2-4	TRBV7-2	once
CASSTGGGYTF	TGTGCCAGTAGTACAGGGGGTGGCTACACCTTC	TRBD1	TRBJ1-2	TRBV19	.
CASSPGRNEQFF	TGTGCCAGCAGCCCAGGGAGGAATGAGCAGTTCTTC	.	TRBJ2-1	TRBV6-5	.
CASSESARPGETQYF	TGCGCCAGCAGTGAGTCGGCCAGACCTGGAGAGACCCAGTACTTC	.	TRBJ2-5	TRBV10-1	once
CASSDRAPYEQYF	TGTGCCAGCAGTGACAGGGCCCCCTACGAGCAGTACTTC	.	TRBJ2-7	TRBV6-1	few
CASSEPGRTTYEQYF	TGTGCCAGCAGTGAACCGGGACGGACTACCTACGAGCAGTACTTC	.	TRBJ2-7	TRBV6-1	.
CASSLAGVSYEQYF	TGCGCCAGCAGCTTGGCTGGGGTGTCCTACGAGCAGTACTTC	.	TRBJ2-7	TRBV5-1	.
CASSEGPRGREPQHF	TGTGCCAGCAGTGAAGGTCCGAGGGGGCGGGAGCCCCAGCATTTT	TRBD1	TRBJ1-5	TRBV6-1	once
CASSSAGVGGEQFF	TGTGCCAGCAGTAGCGCAGGGGTGGGCGGTGAGCAGTTCTTC	.	TRBJ2-1	TRBV2	.
CASSEDLNQPQHF	TGTGCCAGCAGTGAGGACCTCAATCAGCCCCAGCATTTT	.	TRBJ1-5	TRBV6-1	once
CATSRDIGQETQYF	TGTGCCACCAGCAGAGATATCGGCCAAGAGACCCAGTACTTC	.	TRBJ2-5	TRBV15	.
CASIRGQSTDTQYF	TGTGCCAGCATACGCGGACAAAGCACAGATACGCAGTATTTT	.	TRBJ2-3	TRBV2	.
CASGLVTGTGGGNQPQHF	TGTGCTAGTGGTTTGGTAACCGGGACAGGGGGCGGCAATCAGCCCCAGCATTTT	TRBD1	TRBJ1-5	TRBV12-5	.
CASSPGAGNTGELFF	TGTGCCAGCAGCCCGGGGGCGGGGAACACCGGGGAGCTGTTTTTT	.	TRBJ2-2	TRBV5-4	.
CASKEDRSFNQPQHF	TGTGCCAGTAAGGAGGACAGGTCCTTCAATCAGCCCCAGCATTTT	TRBD1	TRBJ1-5	TRBV19	.
CASSLGKHVNQPQHF	TGTGCCAGCTCACTCGGGAAACATGTCAATCAGCCCCAGCATTTT	.	TRBJ1-5	TRBV18	.
CASSLVGGNTEAFF	TGTGCCAGCAGCTTAGTGGGTGGGAACACTGAAGCTTTCTTT	.	TRBJ1-1	TRBV7-2	.
CASSLSSASGNTIYF	TGTGCCAGCAGCTTATCATCGGCCTCTGGAAACACCATATATTTT	.	TRBJ1-3	TRBV7-2	once
CASSANDRGREFGYTF	TGTGCCAGCAGCGCAAACGACAGGGGGCGCGAATTTGGCTACACCTTC	TRBD1	TRBJ1-2	TRBV5-6	.
CASSAGQGWMNTEAFF	TGTGCCAGCAGCGCCGGACAGGGTTGGATGAACACTGAAGCTTTCTTT	TRBD1	TRBJ1-1	TRBV11-3	.
CSVWEQGMGYGYTF	TGCAGCGTTTGGGAACAGGGGATGGGCTATGGCTACACCTTC	TRBD1	TRBJ1-2	TRBV29-1	.
CASSIEGPGRSSGNTIYF	TGTGCCAGTAGTATAGAGGGGCCGGGACGGAGCTCTGGAAACACCATATATTTT	.	TRBJ1-3	TRBV19	.
CASSYRGSRAPYGYTF	TGTGCCAGCAGTTATCGGGGAAGCAGGGCCCCATATGGCTACACCTTC	.	TRBJ1-2	TRBV6-5	.
CASSAAAGGGTDTQYF	TGTGCCAGCAGTGCTGCGGCGGGAGGCGGCACAGATACGCAGTATTTT	TRBD2	TRBJ2-3	TRBV25-1	.
CAWSASGSTDTQYF	TGTGCCTGGAGTGCAAGCGGTAGCACAGATACGCAGTATTTT	.	TRBJ2-3	TRBV30	.
CASSYAGTSGGYEQYF	TGTGCCAGCAGTTATGCCGGGACTAGCGGGGGCTACGAGCAGTACTTC	TRBD2	TRBJ2-7	TRBV27	few
CASSVDLPGANVLTF	TGTGCCAGCAGCGTAGATCTGCCGGGGGCCAACGTCCTGACTTTC	.	TRBJ2-6	TRBV9	.
CASSLQGYGYTF	TGTGCCAGCAGCTTGCAGGGGTATGGCTACACCTTC	.	TRBJ1-2	TRBV5-4	.
CASSIDSGSSYNEQFF	TGTGCCAGTAGTATCGATAGCGGGAGCTCCTACAATGAGCAGTTCTTC	TRBD2	TRBJ2-1	TRBV19	.
CASSSRQGKIGELFF	TGTGCCAGCAGCTCAAGACAGGGGAAGATCGGGGAGCTGTTTTTT	TRBD1	TRBJ2-2	TRBV13	.
CASSVASSGVVNEQFF	TGTGCCAGCAGCGTAGCTAGTAGCGGGGTTGTCAATGAGCAGTTCTTC	TRBD2	TRBJ2-1	TRBV9	.
CASSQLTGTQETQYF	TGTGCCAGCAGTCAACTAACCGGGACCCAAGAGACCCAGTACTTC	.	TRBJ2-5	TRBV6-1	.
CASSFRGRGTDTQYF	TGTGCCAGCAGCTTTAGGGGGCGAGGGACAGATACGCAGTATTTT	TRBD1	TRBJ2-3	TRBV5-6	.
CASGTTGAGVHEQYF	TGTGCCAGCGGAACAACGGGGGCCGGTGTCCACGAGCAGTACTTC	.	TRBJ2-7	TRBV6-4	.
CASSPEGTGTDTQYF	TGTGCCAGCAGCCCAGAGGGGACAGGGACAGATACGCAGTATTTT	TRBD1	TRBJ2-3	TRBV7-2	.
CASSRSQSGSEAFF	TGTGCCAGCAGCCGAAGCCAGTCGGGCTCTGAAGCTTTCTTT	.	TRBJ1-1	TRBV7-9	.
CASSIGVAERTDTQYF	TGTGCCAGTAGTATAGGAGTAGCGGAGAGGACAGATACGCAGTATTTT	.	TRBJ2-3	TRBV19	.
CASSLGGQGFDGYTF	TGTGCCAGCAGCTTGGGCGGACAGGGTTTTGATGGCTACACCTTC	TRBD1	TRBJ1-2	TRBV5-8	.
CASSLSGGVKQYF	TGTGCCAGCAGTTTATCTGGCGGGGTGAAGCAGTATTTT	.	TRBJ2-3	TRBV27	.
CASSEAGNNSPLHF	TGCGCCAGCAGTGAGGCGGGAAATAATTCACCCCTCCACTTT	.	TRBJ1-6	TRBV10-2	.
CASSLPSGGSNEQFF	TGTGCCAGCAGCTTGCCAAGCGGGGGGTCCAATGAGCAGTTCTTC	TRBD2	TRBJ2-1	TRBV13	.
CASLGAGMNTEAFF	TGTGCCAGCTTGGGGGCGGGTATGAACACTGAAGCTTTCTTT	.	TRBJ1-1	TRBV5-4	.
CASSERGGGFYEQYF	TGTGCCAGCAGTGAGAGAGGTGGGGGCTTCTACGAGCAGTACTTC	.	TRBJ2-7	TRBV2	few
CASSEAALGTGELFF	TGTGCCAGCAGTGAAGCGGCATTGGGGACCGGGGAGCTGTTTTTT	.	TRBJ2-2	TRBV6-1	.
CASSQDYDTGILNGYTF	TGTGCCAGCAGCCAAGATTACGACACTGGGATTCTAAACGGCTACACCTTC	.	TRBJ1-2	TRBV4-2	.
CASREKTTAPYTF	TGTGCAAGTCGCGAAAAGACGACAGCCCCCTATACCTTC	.	TRBJ1-2	TRBV12-2	.
CASSLTGTRSTGELFF	TGCGCCAGCAGCCTTACCGGGACTAGATCCACCGGGGAGCTGTTTTTT	TRBD2	TRBJ2-2	TRBV5-1	.
CASSATVMNTEAFF	TGTGCCAGCAGCGCGACAGTCATGAACACTGAAGCTTTCTTT	.	TRBJ1-1	TRBV7-9	.
CASSLDWGQETQYF	TGTGCCAGCAGCTTAGATTGGGGGCAAGAGACCCAGTACTTC	.	TRBJ2-5	TRBV11-2	.
CASRLVEREGPDTQYF	TGTGCAAGTCGCTTAGTTGAGCGGGAGGGCCCAGATACGCAGTATTTT	.	TRBJ2-3	TRBV12-2	.
CASTTTTAEAFF	TGCGCCAGCACTACGACGACAGCGGAAGCTTTCTTT	.	TRBJ1-1	TRBV10-2	.
CASSGLSGGAGGTQYF	TGTGCCAGCAGTGGGCTCAGCGGGGGGGCCGGGGGTACGCAGTATTTT	TRBD2	TRBJ2-3	TRBV2	.
CASSEAQRFYEQYF	TGTGCCAGCAGTGAAGCGCAACGTTTCTACGAGCAGTACTTC	.	TRBJ2-7	TRBV2	few
CASSQGGSGEQFF	TGTGCCAGCAGCCAAGGCGGGAGCGGCGAGCAGTTCTTC	TRBD2	TRBJ2-1	TRBV4-2	.